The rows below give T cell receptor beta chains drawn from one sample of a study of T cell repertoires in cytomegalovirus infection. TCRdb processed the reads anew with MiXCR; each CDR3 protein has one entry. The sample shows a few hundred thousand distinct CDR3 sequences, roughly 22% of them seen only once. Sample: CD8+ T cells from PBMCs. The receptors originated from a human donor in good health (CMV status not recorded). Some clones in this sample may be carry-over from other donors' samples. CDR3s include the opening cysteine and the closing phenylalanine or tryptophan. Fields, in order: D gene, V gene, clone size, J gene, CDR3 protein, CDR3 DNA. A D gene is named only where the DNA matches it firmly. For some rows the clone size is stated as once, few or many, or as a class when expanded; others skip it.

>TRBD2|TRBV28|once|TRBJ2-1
CASSPGLAGFHEQFF
TGTGCCAGCAGTCCGGGACTAGCGGGATTCCATGAGCAGTTCTTC
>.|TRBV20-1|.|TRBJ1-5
CSARQNVWGADQPQHF
TGCAGTGCTAGACAGAATGTGTGGGGGGCCGATCAGCCCCAGCATTTT
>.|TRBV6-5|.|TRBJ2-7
CASSTGPSSYEQYF
TGTGCCAGCAGTACAGGTCCCAGCTCCTACGAGCAGTACTTC
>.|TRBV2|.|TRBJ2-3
CAISDSYTDTQYF
TGTGCCATCAGTGACTCCTACACAGATACGCAGTATTTT
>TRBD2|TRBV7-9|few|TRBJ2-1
CASSPSGSYNEQFF
TGTGCCAGCAGCCCTAGCGGCTCCTACAATGAGCAGTTCTTC
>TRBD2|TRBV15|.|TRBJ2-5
CATSSSGEETQYF
TGTGCCACCAGCAGTAGCGGGGAAGAGACCCAGTACTTC
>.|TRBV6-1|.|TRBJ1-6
CASSEFVRSYNSPLHF
TGTGCCAGCAGTGAATTTGTGAGATCTTATAATTCACCCCTCCACTTT
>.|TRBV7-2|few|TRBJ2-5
CASSEVWETQYF
TGTGCCAGCAGCGAGGTTTGGGAGACCCAGTACTTC
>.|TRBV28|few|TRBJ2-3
CASRGIADTQYF
TGTGCCAGCAGGGGGATCGCAGATACGCAGTATTTT
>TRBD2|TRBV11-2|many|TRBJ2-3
CASSSPSGGAADTQYF
TGTGCCAGCAGCTCACCTAGCGGGGGGGCCGCAGATACGCAGTATTTT
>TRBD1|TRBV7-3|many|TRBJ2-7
CASSSNRGRLTYEQYF
TGTGCCAGCAGCTCCAACAGGGGGAGATTGACCTACGAGCAGTACTTC
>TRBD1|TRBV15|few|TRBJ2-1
CATSRVPGQSNEQFF
TGTGCCACCAGCAGAGTGCCGGGACAGTCGAATGAGCAGTTCTTC
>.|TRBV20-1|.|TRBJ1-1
CSARDRLNTEAFF
TGCAGTGCTAGAGATCGCCTTAACACTGAAGCTTTCTTT
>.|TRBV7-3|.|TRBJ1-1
CASSGGAGDMNTEAFF
TGTGCCAGCAGCGGGGGGGCAGGGGACATGAACACTGAAGCTTTCTTT
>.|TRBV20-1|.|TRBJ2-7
CSAIPVMVTAYEQYF
TGCAGTGCTATTCCGGTCATGGTAACGGCCTACGAGCAGTACTTC
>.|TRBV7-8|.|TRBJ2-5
CASIQGASGVRETQYF
TGTGCCAGCATCCAGGGGGCTAGCGGGGTTCGGGAGACCCAGTACTTC
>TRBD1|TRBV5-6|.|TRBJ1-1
CASSGTGTGFTEAFF
TGTGCCAGCAGCGGAACCGGGACAGGGTTCACTGAAGCTTTCTTT
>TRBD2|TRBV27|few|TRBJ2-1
CASSFSAGGLDEQFF
TGTGCCAGCAGTTTTTCGGCGGGGGGGCTTGATGAGCAGTTCTTC
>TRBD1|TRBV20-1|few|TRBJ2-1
CSAFRTGGKGGSYNEQFF
TGCAGTGCTTTTAGGACAGGGGGCAAGGGTGGGTCCTACAATGAGCAGTTCTTC
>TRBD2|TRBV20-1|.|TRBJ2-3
CSARGYASGSTDTQYF
TGCAGTGCTAGAGGGTACGCTAGCGGTAGCACAGATACGCAGTATTTT
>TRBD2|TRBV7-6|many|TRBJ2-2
CASSLRPGLASTGELFF
TGTGCCAGCAGCTTAAGACCGGGACTAGCGAGCACCGGGGAGCTGTTTTTT
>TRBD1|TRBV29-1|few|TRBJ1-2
CSVYLNRDSNNYGYTF
TGCAGCGTGTATTTGAACCGGGACAGCAACAACTATGGCTACACCTTC
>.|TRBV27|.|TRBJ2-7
CASSLSVLGHRFSYEQYF
TGTGCCAGCAGTTTATCTGTGCTGGGACACAGGTTCTCCTACGAGCAGTACTTC
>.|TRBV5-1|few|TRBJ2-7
CASSFTFGEQYF
TGCGCCAGCAGCTTCACCTTTGGGGAGCAGTACTTC
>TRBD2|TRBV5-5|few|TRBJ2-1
CASSLRLAAGYNEQFF
TGTGCCAGCAGCCTCAGACTAGCGGCGGGTTACAATGAGCAGTTCTTC
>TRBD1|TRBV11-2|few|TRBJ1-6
CASSLVAGDSSPLHF
TGTGCCAGCAGCTTAGTGGCAGGGGACAGTTCACCCCTCCACTTT
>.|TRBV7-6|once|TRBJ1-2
CASSLDGQGVGGYTF
TGTGCCAGCAGCTTAGATGGACAAGGAGTCGGTGGCTACACCTTC
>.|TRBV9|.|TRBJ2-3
CASQRQDFTDTQYF
TGTGCCAGCCAGCGACAGGACTTCACAGATACGCAGTATTTT
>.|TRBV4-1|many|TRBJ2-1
CASSQLALSYNEQFF
TGCGCCAGCAGCCAATTGGCCTTGAGTTACAATGAGCAGTTCTTC
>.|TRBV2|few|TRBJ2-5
CASSETGTWGSEETQYF
TGTGCCAGCAGTGAAACGGGCACCTGGGGTAGCGAAGAGACCCAGTACTTC
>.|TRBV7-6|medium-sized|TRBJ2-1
CASSPDYRQGIYNEQFF
TGTGCCAGCAGCCCCGATTACCGTCAGGGAATTTACAATGAGCAGTTCTTC
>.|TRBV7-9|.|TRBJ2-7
CASSSRLDSYEQYF
TGTGCCAGCAGCTCTAGACTGGACTCCTACGAGCAGTACTTC
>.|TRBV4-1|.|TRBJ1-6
CASSQEGEGSSYNSPLHF
TGTGCCAGCAGCCAAGAAGGAGAGGGCAGCTCCTATAATTCACCCCTCCACTTT
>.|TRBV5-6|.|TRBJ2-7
CASSLRGYEQYF
TGTGCCAGCAGCTTGCGGGGATACGAGCAGTACTTC
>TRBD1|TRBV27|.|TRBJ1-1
CASSPGTAYEAFF
TGTGCCAGCAGTCCCGGGACAGCCTATGAAGCTTTCTTT
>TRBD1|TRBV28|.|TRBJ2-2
CASTNRGRTGELFF
TGTGCCAGCACTAACAGGGGGCGGACCGGGGAGCTGTTTTTT
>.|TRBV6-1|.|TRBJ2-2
CASSEASWTANTGELFF
TGTGCCAGCAGTGAAGCGTCCTGGACAGCGAACACCGGGGAGCTGTTTTTT
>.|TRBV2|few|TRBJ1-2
CASNWDSNYGYTF
TGTGCCAGCAATTGGGATTCTAACTATGGCTACACCTTC
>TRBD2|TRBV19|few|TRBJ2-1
CASSDLAGGLYNEQFF
TGTGCCAGTAGTGATCTAGCGGGGGGGCTCTACAATGAGCAGTTCTTC
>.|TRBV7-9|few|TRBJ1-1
CASRPKSLNTEAFF
TGTGCCAGCAGACCCAAGTCGCTGAACACTGAAGCTTTCTTT
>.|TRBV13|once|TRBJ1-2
CASSLTGQGDYGYTF
TGTGCCAGCAGCTTAACGGGCCAGGGTGACTATGGCTACACCTTC
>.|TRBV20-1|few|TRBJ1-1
CSARDRTKYTEAFF
TGCAGTGCTCGAGACAGGACTAAGTACACTGAAGCTTTCTTT
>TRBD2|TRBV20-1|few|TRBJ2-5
CSARGERGRQTQYF
TGCAGTGCTAGGGGGGAGCGGGGGAGGCAGACCCAGTACTTC
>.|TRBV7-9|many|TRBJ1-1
CASTKRAGNTEAFF
TGTGCCAGCACCAAGAGGGCAGGGAACACTGAAGCTTTCTTT
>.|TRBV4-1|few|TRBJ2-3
CASSQDRTGSTTDTQYF
TGCGCCAGCAGCCAAGATCGTACGGGGTCTACCACAGATACGCAGTATTTT
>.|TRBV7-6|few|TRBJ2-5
CASSLGVAETQYF
TGTGCCAGCAGCTTAGGTGTCGCAGAGACCCAGTACTTC
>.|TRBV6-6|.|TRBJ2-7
CASSYVPTEQYF
TGTGCCAGCAGTTACGTACCTACTGAGCAGTACTTC
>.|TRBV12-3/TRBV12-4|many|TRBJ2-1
CASSLAPAGNFGNEQFF
TGTGCCAGCAGTTTAGCCCCGGCAGGGAATTTTGGCAATGAGCAGTTCTTC
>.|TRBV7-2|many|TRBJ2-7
CASSLDALHRKGYEQYF
TGTGCCAGCAGCTTAGACGCGTTACACCGTAAAGGATACGAGCAGTACTTC
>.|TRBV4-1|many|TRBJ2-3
CASSQGTAEEDTQYF
TGCGCCAGCAGCCAAGGGACAGCCGAGGAAGATACGCAGTATTTT
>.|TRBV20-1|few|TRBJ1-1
CSVRESEAFF
TGCAGTGTTAGGGAGTCTGAAGCTTTCTTT
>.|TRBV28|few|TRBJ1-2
CASRPALGGYGYTF
TGTGCCAGCAGGCCCGCGTTGGGAGGGTATGGCTACACCTTC
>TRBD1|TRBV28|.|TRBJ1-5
CASKGQDNQPQHF
TGTGCCAGCAAGGGACAGGACAATCAGCCCCAGCATTTT
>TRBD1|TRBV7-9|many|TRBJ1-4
CASSSQGAGNEKLFF
TGTGCCAGCAGCTCGCAGGGGGCGGGTAATGAAAAACTGTTTTTT
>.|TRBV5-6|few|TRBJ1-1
CASSQRTVDTEAFF
TGTGCCAGCAGCCAAAGGACAGTCGACACTGAAGCTTTCTTT